These T cell receptor beta chains were read from a single sample in a study of blood T cell repertoires in COVID-19. The repertoire was sequenced with immunoSEQ multiplex PCR; TCRdb's copy has only in-frame clones and lacks some. The sample lists about 130,000 clones; approximately 80% were seen once. Sequencing was done on a sample of peripheral blood. The receptors were gathered from a man between 40 and 49 years old with active or convalescent COVID-19. The CDR3 runs from the conserved cysteine through the conserved F or W. Each record gives: clone size, V gene, J gene, CDR3 length, CDR3 protein. Size is omitted from some rows. Given values are once, few, many or a class for expanded clones.

once,TRBV2,TRBJ1-1,13,CASMRQGNTEAFF
NA,TRBV19,TRBJ2-1,12,CASRRGTSGLVF
NA,TRBV12-5,TRBJ1-4,12,CASGLEGVKLFF
few,TRBV20-1,TRBJ1-1,12,CSASPDRMGSFF
NA,TRBV9,TRBJ1-1,14,CASSVDRGFSEAFF
once,TRBV19,TRBJ1-6,17,CASSPLPGGRVSSPLHF
once,TRBV15,TRBJ1-2,14,CATSRDLKGSGYTF
NA,TRBV27,TRBJ2-1,15,CASSPRLAGETEQFF
NA,TRBV4-1,TRBJ2-7,15,CASSLTAGRTYEQYF
once,TRBV6-6,TRBJ1-1,14,CASSYSEGNTEAFF
once,TRBV19,TRBJ2-5,15,CASSTRWGPRETQYF
NA,TRBV9,TRBJ2-7,14,CASSLDSFAREQYF
few,TRBV15,TRBJ2-5,13,CATSRGLAETQYF
NA,TRBV11-2,TRBJ2-3,14,CASSLPPSADTQYF
once,TRBV11-3,TRBJ2-1,16,CASSLEEGGLGNEQFF
NA,TRBV5-5,TRBJ1-4,15,CASSLDPGWNEKLFF
NA,TRBV19,TRBJ2-6,17,CASSILQIDSGANVLTF
NA,TRBV6-5,TRBJ2-2,12,CATPRGTGELFF
NA,TRBV6-5,TRBJ2-1,11,CASSYLGSQFF